Below are 16 T cell receptor beta chains sequenced from a single sample in a study of T cells after yellow fever vaccination. TCRdb redid the calling of the 5' RACE reads with MiXCR, one entry per CDR3 protein. The sample lists some 600,000 distinct CDR3 sequences; roughly an eighth were seen once. The material sequenced was PBMCs, taken on the day of the yellow fever booster vaccination. The receptors come from a man younger than 40 who received the YFV17D yellow fever vaccine.

The V and J genes are TRBV29-1 and TRBJ2-7; D remains ambiguous. The CDR3 contains 13 residues. The V end was cut by 3 bases, the J end by 4 bases, with 13 bases between. CDR1 and CDR2 from the germline V gene are SQVTM and ANQGSEA. The CDR3 reads CSVDSGIGYEQYF. As DNA, the CDR3 is TGCAGCGTTGATTCAGGCATTGGATACGAGCAGTACTTC.

This clonotype was counted between two and nine times. The chain links TRBV12-3 or TRBV12-4 to TRBJ2-6; unclear D gene. Trimming took off 7 bases at V and 0 bases at J, with 10 bases between the two ends. This CDR3 comprises 15 residues. DNA for the CDR3: TGTGCCAGCACCACGGGTCCCTCTGGGGCCAACGTCCTGACTTTC. Its protein product is CASTTGPSGANVLTF.

A few counts support this clonotype. This chain connects TRBV20-1 to TRBJ2-7; the match to TRBD1 covers 7 bases. The CDR3 extends over 14 amino acids. CDR1 is DFQATT, CDR2 SNEGSKA, per germline (reference sequence). After removal of 0 bases from V and 4 bases from J, the junction contained 6 bases not matched to a gene. CDR3 sequence: CSARDLQGEYEQYF. The CDR3, as DNA: TGCAGTGCTAGAGATCTCCAGGGGGAATACGAGCAGTACTTC.

This clonotype has a handful of counts. The rearrangement links TRBV19 to TRBJ2-2; TRBD1 aligns across 8 bases. Looked up from germline, CDR1 is LNHDA and CDR2 is SQIVND (reference sequence). The CDR3 covers 14 residues. V gave up 7 bases and J gave up 5 bases; unmatched junction bases: 6. CDR3 bases: TGTGCCAGTACCCGGACAGGGTCAACCGGGGAGCTGTTTTTT. This gives the protein CASTRTGSTGELFF.

The chain uses TRBV12-3 or TRBV12-4 and TRBJ2-1, with 8 bases aligning to TRBD1. V shed 6 bases and J 5 bases; nucleotides not matched to a gene: 6. This CDR3 is built from 14 residues. The CDR3 here is CASRPTGAHNEQFF. As DNA, the CDR3 is TGTGCCAGCAGACCGACAGGGGCCCACAATGAGCAGTTCTTC.

The V call is TRBV20-1, the J call TRBJ2-4, with 9 bases that match TRBD2. Looked up from germline, CDR1 is DFQATT and CDR2 is SNEGSKA (reference sequence). Germline trimming cut 6 bases from V and 0 bases from J; bases unmatched to any gene: 12. This CDR3 is 17 amino acids long. The CDR3 here is CSASTSGVILAKNIQYF. The CDR3 DNA reads as TGCAGTGCGTCGACTAGCGGCGTTATACTAGCCAAAAACATTCAGTACTTC.

The chain has TRBV11-2 and TRBJ2-1; 12 bases match TRBD2. CDR3 length: 18 residues. Germline V gene sequence: CDR1 SGHAT, CDR2 FQNNGV. With V trimmed by 5 bases and J by 4 bases, 12 bases remained unmatched. The CDR3 DNA is TGTGCCAGCAGCCCCAAGGTGACCGGACTAGCGGGGTACAATGAGCAGTTCTTC. Translating gives CASSPKVTGLAGYNEQFF.

The genes are TRBV12-3 or TRBV12-4 and TRBJ1-5; 8 nucleotides agree with TRBD1. This CDR3 comprises 14 residues. J was trimmed by 6 bases and V by 6 bases; bases with no gene match: 7. Here the CDR3 DNA reads TGTGCCAGCAGCGGACAGGGTTCGATTCAGCCCCAGCATTTT. Its translation is CASSGQGSIQPQHF.

This clonotype has a count of ten or more. The chain is built from TRBV28 and TRBJ2-3, with TRBD1 identical over 8 bases. Trimming cost V 4 bases and J 2 bases; bases outside gene matches: 11. The V gene's germline CDR1 is MDHEN and CDR2 SYDVKM. The CDR3 runs to 17 residues. Here the CDR3 DNA reads TGTGCCAGCAGTTCAGGGGGCGGAGGCCTTATCACAGATACGCAGTATTTT. This gives the protein CASSSGGGGLITDTQYF.

This clonotype was found a few times. The chain recombines TRBV29-1 with TRBJ1-1; 7 nucleotides align to TRBD1. Germline CDR1 reads SQVTM; CDR2 reads ANQGSEA. This CDR3 spans 15 amino acids. The V gene end was trimmed by 1 base and the J gene end by 1 base; junction bases not matched to a gene: 6. The CDR3 DNA sequence: TGCAGCGTTGAAGTCTGGGGGACAGCGAACACTGAAGCTTTCTTT. Translating it yields CSVEVWGTANTEAFF.

This clonotype has a handful of counts. The chain joins TRBV5-1 to TRBJ1-1; 8 nucleotides align to TRBD1. The CDR3 is made up of 16 amino acids. V gave up 0 bases and J gave up 5 bases; unmatched junction bases: 9. Germline V gene sequence: CDR1 SGHRS, CDR2 YFSETQ. CDR3 sequence: CASSLVFRGRMTEAFF. CDR3 in DNA: TGCGCCAGCAGCTTGGTGTTCAGGGGGCGCATGACTGAAGCTTTCTTT.

A few counts support this clonotype. The chain joins TRBV5-8 to TRBJ2-3, with 12 bases lining up with TRBD2. The CDR3 is made up of 14 amino acids. V gave up 3 bases and J gave up 6 bases; unmatched junction bases: 2. From germline, CDR1 is SGHTS and CDR2 YDEGEE. The CDR3 loop reads CASSSTSGSDTQYF. The CDR3, as DNA: TGTGCCAGCAGCTCGACTAGCGGGAGTGATACGCAGTATTTT.

A few counts support this clonotype. This sequence joins TRBV6-5 and TRBJ2-7; 7 bases align to TRBD1. Trimming took 0 bases from V and 3 from J; bases not matched to a gene: 5. Germline CDR1 reads MNHEY; CDR2 reads SVGAGI. CDR3 length: 15 residues. The CDR3 loop is CASSYSMGQNYEQYF. The CDR3 region has the DNA TGTGCCAGCAGTTACTCGATGGGACAGAACTACGAGCAGTACTTC.

This clonotype occurred a few times. CDR3 protein: CSASVGNSNQPQHF. CDR3 DNA sequence: TGCAGTGCTAGCGTCGGGAATAGCAATCAGCCCCAGCATTTT. The chain combines TRBV20-1 with TRBJ1-5; D gene ambiguous. The CDR3 spans 14 residues. V was shortened by 3 bases and J by 0 bases, with 9 bases between the two germline ends. Germline V CDR1 and CDR2: DFQATT, SNEGSKA (reference sequence).

V gene TRBV20-1 combines with J gene TRBJ1-5, with a weak D call TRBD1 (5 bases). The CDR3 runs to 12 residues. Germline lookup yields CDR1 DFQATT and CDR2 SNEGSKA (reference sequence). The V gene lost 7 bases and the J gene lost 6 bases, with 13 bases spanning the gap. Here the CDR3 reads CSGSGAGQPQHF. CDR3 DNA sequence: TGCAGTGGTAGCGGGGCGGGTCAGCCCCAGCATTTT.

The rearrangement uses TRBV28 and TRBJ2-2; no reliable D call. CDR3 length equals 15 residues. The germline V gene has CDR1 MDHEN and CDR2 SYDVKM. The V and J ends lost 2 bases and 4 bases respectively, with 11 bases between them. CDR3 loop: CASSLRQPGTGELFF. The CDR3 DNA sequence: TGTGCCAGCAGTTTACGGCAGCCGGGCACCGGGGAGCTGTTTTTT.